These 29 T cell receptor beta chains originate from one sample sequenced in a study of blood T cell repertoires in COVID-19. The repertoire was sequenced with immunoSEQ multiplex PCR; TCRdb's copy has only in-frame clones and lacks some. The sample contains over 350,000 clones, approximately 91% of which appear only once. Sequenced material: PBMCs or T cells enriched from blood (not recorded which). Receptors were obtained from a middle-aged woman who had been exposed to COVID-19.

Here the CDR3 DNA reads TGTGCCAGCAGTGAAGACAGGGTAAGGATTGAAGCTTTCTTT. It codes for CASSEDRVRIEAFF. The V and J genes are TRBV6-1 and TRBJ1-1, with a weak D call TRBD1 (6 bases). Trimming stripped 1 base from V and 7 bases from J, with 13 bases between. This CDR3 contains 14 residues. The germline V gene encodes CDR1 MNHNS and CDR2 SASEGT.

The rearrangement links TRBV6-2 or TRBV6-3 to TRBJ1-5; 9 bases map to TRBD1. The germline gives CDR1 MNHEY, CDR2 SVGEGT. V lost 2 bases, J lost 7 bases, and 6 bases stayed unmatched. The CDR3 is 15 amino acids. DNA of the CDR3: TGTGCCAGCAGTTACCGGGACAGGGACGGACAGCCCCAGCATTTT. It encodes CASSYRDRDGQPQHF.

This sequence joins TRBV27 and TRBJ1-2; a weak D match, TRBD1 (6 bases). This CDR3 is built from 15 residues. V was trimmed by 3 bases and J by 0 bases, leaving 11 bases between them. The germline gives CDR1 MNHEY, CDR2 SMNVEV (reference sequence). In nucleotides, the CDR3 is TGTGCCAGCAGTTTTTATGGGGGCTCTAACTATGGCTACACCTTC. Translating it yields CASSFYGGSNYGYTF.

The chain uses TRBV25-1 and TRBJ2-2; 12 positions match TRBD2. CDR1 and CDR2 from the germline V gene are MGHDK and SYGVNS. Unmatched junction bases numbered 5, after V lost 5 bases and J lost 1 base. The CDR3 sequence is 17 residues long. This CDR3 reads CASSKLAGGLNTGELFF. The CDR3 nucleotides read TGTGCCAGCAGTAAACTAGCGGGAGGCCTGAACACCGGGGAGCTGTTTTTT.

The V call is TRBV4-3, the J call TRBJ2-3, with TRBD2 as a possible D gene (6 bases). Between the trimmed V and J ends, which lost 6 bases and 4 bases, there was a span of 17 bases. The CDR3 is 15 residues long. The V gene's germline CDR1 is LGHNA and CDR2 YSLEER. CDR3 in DNA: TGCGCCAGCAGAAGGGCGGTAGAGCGGGCAGATACGCAGTATTTT. Protein sequence: CASRRAVERADTQYF.

The genes are TRBV5-5 and TRBJ1-2; 10 bases agree with TRBD1. V lost 0 bases, J lost 6 bases, and 2 bases stayed unmatched. Germline V gene sequence: CDR1 SGHKS, CDR2 YYEKEE (reference sequence). This CDR3 comprises 14 residues. CDR3 sequence: CASSLVGTGDGYTF. The CDR3 DNA reads TGTGCCAGCAGCTTGGTCGGGACAGGGGATGGCTACACCTTC.

This clone was seen only once. J is TRBJ2-3 and V is TRBV24-1, with unresolved D. Germline V gives CDR1 KGHDR, CDR2 SFDVKD. The CDR3 is 15 amino acids. Trimming shortened V by 1 base and J by 2 bases, and 9 bases separated the two germline ends. This chain's CDR3 is CATSDFSYHTDTQYF. DNA for the CDR3: TGTGCCACCAGTGATTTCTCCTACCACACAGATACGCAGTATTTT.

The chain combines TRBV5-5 with TRBJ1-2; D possibly corresponds to TRBD1 (6 bases). Germline lookup yields CDR1 SGHKS and CDR2 YYEKEE (reference sequence). Trimming removed 0 bases from V and 8 bases from J, with 11 bases in between. CDR3 size: 13 residues. The CDR3 region is CASSLDRVLGYTF. The CDR3 coding sequence is TGTGCCAGCAGCTTGGACAGGGTTCTGGGCTACACCTTC.

The chain is built from TRBV7-3 and TRBJ2-1, with D tentatively TRBD1 (7 bases). Trimming shortened V by 5 bases and J by 4 bases, and 15 bases separated the two germline ends. There are 15 residues in the CDR3. Germline V gene lookup returns CDR1 SGHTA and CDR2 FQGTGA. The CDR3 spells CASSPQGGIYNEQFF. The DNA for the CDR3 is TGTGCCAGCAGCCCTCAGGGGGGTATATACAATGAGCAGTTCTTC.

This rearrangement joins TRBV7-9 to TRBJ2-1, with 13 bases identical to TRBD2. The J segment lost 4 bases and the V segment lost 1 base, leaving 7 bases of the junction unmatched. The CDR3 is 18 residues long. Germline V gives CDR1 SEHNR, CDR2 FQNEAQ (reference sequence). In DNA form, the CDR3 reads TGTGCCAGCAGCTTAGAACTAGCGGGAGGGCCGAGGTACAATGAGCAGTTCTTC. Encoded protein: CASSLELAGGPRYNEQFF. The full variable domain, in which reference TRBV7-9 and TRBJ2-1 provide the parts outside the CDR3, is DTGVSQNPRHKITKRGQNVTFRCDPISEHNRLYWYRQTLGQGPEFLTYFQNEAQLEKSRLLSDRFSAERPKGSFSTLEIQRTEQGDSAMYLCASSLELAGGPRYNEQFFGPGTRLTVL.

V usage is TRBV2 and J usage is TRBJ1-2; no firm D call. V was shortened by 8 bases and J by 0 bases, with 10 bases between the two germline ends. Looked up from germline, CDR1 is SNHLY and CDR2 is FYNNEI. The CDR3 extends over 13 amino acids. The CDR3: CASAGTSNYGYTF. The CDR3 DNA reads TGTGCCAGCGCGGGAACCTCTAACTATGGCTACACCTTC.

The rearrangement joins TRBV6-6 to TRBJ1-2; no clear D. The germline V and J ends were trimmed by 2 bases and 9 bases, with 10 bases remaining between them. The V gene's germline CDR1 is MNHNY and CDR2 SVGAGI (reference sequence). The CDR3 sequence is 12 residues long. This chain's CDR3 is CASSYEGLSYTF. The DNA of the CDR3 is TGTGCCAGCAGTTACGAGGGTCTTAGCTACACCTTC.

The gene calls are TRBV12-3 or TRBV12-4 and TRBJ1-4, with D possibly matching TRBD1 (6 bases). V dropped 3 bases and J dropped 7 bases, with 9 bases sitting between them. The CDR3 spans 13 residues. Here the CDR3 DNA reads TGTGCCAGCAGTTTGGACAGTCCTGAAAAACTGTTTTTT. Translation: CASSLDSPEKLFF.

V gene TRBV25-1 combines with J gene TRBJ2-1; D is perhaps TRBD2 (6 bases). This CDR3 spans 15 amino acids. Deletions cut 1 base from V and 5 bases from J, with 12 bases between. Germline V lookup: CDR1 MGHDK, CDR2 SYGVNS. Written as DNA, the CDR3 is TGTGCCAGCAGTGAATTGGACGGGGGTCACAATGAGCAGTTCTTC. Protein sequence: CASSELDGGHNEQFF.

This chain joins TRBV19 and TRBJ2-3; a possible D gene is TRBD2 (6 bases). Germline V lookup: CDR1 LNHDA, CDR2 SQIVND (reference sequence). The V end lost 5 bases, the J end lost 6 bases, and 21 bases lay between the germline ends. The CDR3 contains 16 residues. The CDR3 region is CASSDSRGTTRDTQYF. CDR3 DNA: TGTGCCAGTAGTGATTCTCGGGGGACCACCAGGGATACGCAGTATTTT.

The CDR3 DNA follows: TGTGCCAGCTCTCCAGGGTCGGTAAGCAATCAGCCCCAGCATTTT. Protein product: CASSPGSVSNQPQHF. The chain combines TRBV6-5 with TRBJ1-5; TRBD1 might be the D (5 bases). V lost 8 bases, J lost 1 base, and 15 bases lay in between. CDR3 length: 15 residues. Looked up from germline, CDR1 is MNHEY and CDR2 is SVGAGI.

The chain joins TRBV9 to TRBJ2-2; TRBD2 agrees at 10 bases. Trimming took 1 base from V and 3 from J; bases not matched to a gene: 0. This CDR3 is built from 15 residues. CDR1 SGDLS and CDR2 YYNGEE come from the germline V gene. CDR3 sequence reads: CASSVLAGDTGELFF. In DNA form, the CDR3 reads TGTGCCAGCAGCGTACTAGCGGGAGACACCGGGGAGCTGTTTTTT.

The rearrangement uses TRBV10-3 and TRBJ2-3; D may be TRBD2 (5 bases). The CDR3 totals 12 residues. Per the germline V gene, CDR1 is ENHRY and CDR2 is SYGVKD. V was shortened by 5 bases and J by 6 bases, with 9 bases between the two germline ends. The CDR3 loop is CAISLATDTQYF. CDR3 coding DNA: TGTGCCATCAGTCTAGCAACCGATACGCAGTATTTT.

This chain uses TRBV19 with TRBJ2-1; 8 bases map to TRBD1. This CDR3 spans 17 amino acids. Trimming removed 2 bases from V and 5 bases from J; junction bases left unmatched: 11. CDR1 and CDR2 (germline): LNHDA, SQIVND (reference sequence). Here the CDR3 DNA reads TGTGCCAGTAGTATAAACGACAGGGGAAAAGGGAACAATGAGCAGTTCTTC. Its translation: CASSINDRGKGNNEQFF.

The chain employs TRBV7-3 and TRBJ1-4; D is perhaps TRBD1 (5 bases). CDR1 SGHTA and CDR2 FQGTGA come from the germline V gene. Deletions cut 1 base from V and 3 bases from J, with 9 bases between. This CDR3 contains 15 residues. In nucleotides, the CDR3 is TGTGCCAGCAGCTTAAGAAGGGGCCCTAATGAAAAACTGTTTTTT. This translates into CASSLRRGPNEKLFF.

The J gene is TRBJ2-1, the V gene TRBV3-1 (or the pseudogene TRBV3-2), with D perhaps TRBD2 (5 bases). V was shortened by 0 bases and J by 3 bases, with 15 bases between the two germline ends. The CDR3 consists of 17 residues. CDR1 and CDR2 from the germline V gene are LGHDT and YNNKEL (reference sequence). CDR3 amino acids: CASSQDEGSTHYNEQFF. The CDR3, as DNA: TGTGCCAGCAGCCAAGATGAGGGATCGACTCACTACAATGAGCAGTTCTTC.

The CDR3 nucleotides are TGTGCCACCAGCAGAGGGACTAACTATGGCTACACCTTC. It is translated as CATSRGTNYGYTF. V is TRBV24-1 and J is TRBJ1-2; D remains unclear. This CDR3 contains 13 residues. Trimming took off 7 bases at V and 0 bases at J, with 8 bases between the two ends. Germline V gene sequence: CDR1 KGHDR, CDR2 SFDVKD.

A remark on this clone: At one of its ends the junction is not consistent with the germline gene, which may arise from a read error. This chain's CDR3 is CASSWGLAGTPVDAGF. Here the CDR3 DNA reads TGCGCCAGCAGCTGGGGACTAGCGGGGACCCCGGTAGACGCAGGATTT. This chain connects TRBV5-1 to TRBJ2-3; 13 nucleotides match TRBD2. In germline, CDR1 is SGHRS, CDR2 YFSETQ. The CDR3 extends over 16 amino acids.

The chain is built from TRBV27 and TRBJ2-7; the match to TRBD1 covers 8 bases. This CDR3 contains 15 residues. Unmatched junction bases numbered 12, after V lost 6 bases and J lost 5 bases. Germline V CDR1 and CDR2: MNHEY, SMNVEV (reference sequence). In nucleotides, the CDR3 is TGTGCCAGCAGGGACAGGGAGGTTATGGGGCACGAGCAGTACTTC. Translating gives CASRDREVMGHEQYF.

The V and J genes are TRBV5-1 and TRBJ2-7; D gene ambiguous. Germline V CDR1 and CDR2: SGHRS, YFSETQ. CDR3 length: 14 residues. Between the trimmed V and J ends, which lost 1 base and 0 bases, there was a span of 8 bases. CDR3 protein: CASSLLGYSYEQYF. CDR3 DNA sequence: TGCGCCAGCAGCTTGTTGGGCTACTCCTACGAGCAGTACTTC.

Remarks on this clone: At one of its ends the junction is not consistent with the germline gene, which may arise from a read error. The chain recombines TRBV7-7 with TRBJ1-1; D unclear. CDR3 length: 13 amino acids. Germline lookup yields CDR1 SSHAT and CDR2 FNYEAQ (reference sequence). CDR3: CASSSDKNTEAFF. The CDR3, as DNA: TGTGCTAGCAGCTCAGACAAGAACACTGAAGCTTTCTTT. The variable domain in full, with the rest retrieved from reference TRBV7-7 and TRBJ1-1, is GAGVSQSPRYKVTKRGQDVTLRCDPISSHATLYWYQQALGQGPEFLTYFNYEAQPDKSGLPSDRFSAERPEGSISTLTIQRTEQRDSAMYRCASSSDKNTEAFFGQGTRLTVV.

Notes on this clone: The sample has other DNA sequences that encode this CDR3 too. V gene TRBV6-5 combines with J gene TRBJ1-6; D unclear. Germline V gene data show CDR1 as MNHEY and CDR2 as SVGAGI. V lost 6 bases and J lost 7, with 10 bases in between. This CDR3 comprises 13 residues. CDR3 region: CASSAGWNSPLHF. The DNA of the CDR3 is TGTGCCAGCAGCGCCGGTTGGAATTCACCCCTCCACTTT.

The chain combines TRBV5-1 with TRBJ2-7, with 7 bases matching TRBD1. The junction had 7 bases not matched to a gene; V was cut back by 0 bases and J by 4 bases. The germline V gene encodes CDR1 SGHRS and CDR2 YFSETQ. The CDR3 runs to 15 residues. The DNA for the CDR3 is TGCGCCAGCAGCTTGGGGGCAGGGGGAGCATACGAGCAGTACTTC. Protein product: CASSLGAGGAYEQYF.

The chain is built from TRBV19 and TRBJ1-2, with D possibly TRBD1 on 5 matching bases. V dropped 7 bases and J dropped 3 bases, with 18 bases sitting between them. The CDR3 consists of 15 residues. The germline V gene has CDR1 LNHDA and CDR2 SQIVND (reference sequence). The CDR3, as DNA: TGTGCCAGTACGGCGGCATGGGGCGTCGACTATGGCTACACCTTC. Protein: CASTAAWGVDYGYTF.